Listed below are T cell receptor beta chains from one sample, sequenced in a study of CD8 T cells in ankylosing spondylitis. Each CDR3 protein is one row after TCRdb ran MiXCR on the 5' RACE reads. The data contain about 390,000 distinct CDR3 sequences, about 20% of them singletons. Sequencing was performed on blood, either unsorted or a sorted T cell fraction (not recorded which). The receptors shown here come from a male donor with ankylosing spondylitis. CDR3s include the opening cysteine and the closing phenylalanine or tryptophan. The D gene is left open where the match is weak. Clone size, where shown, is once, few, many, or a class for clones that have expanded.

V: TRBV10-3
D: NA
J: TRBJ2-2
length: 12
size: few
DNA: TGTGCCACTACATGGGACACCGGGGAGCTGTTTTTT
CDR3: CATTWDTGELFF

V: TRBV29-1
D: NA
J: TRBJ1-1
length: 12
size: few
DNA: TGCAGTGTTGGGACGGCGAACACTGAAGCTTTCTTT
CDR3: CSVGTANTEAFF

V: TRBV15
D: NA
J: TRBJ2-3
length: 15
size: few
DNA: TGTGCCACCAGCAGAAACCACGGTGGGGTAGATACGCAGTATTTT
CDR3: CATSRNHGGVDTQYF

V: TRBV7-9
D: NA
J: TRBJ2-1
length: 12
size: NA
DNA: TGTGCCAGCAGCCTCTCCCTTGGTGAGCAGTTCTTC
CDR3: CASSLSLGEQFF

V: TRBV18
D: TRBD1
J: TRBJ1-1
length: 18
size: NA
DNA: TGTGCCAGCTCACCACCGTCCCGGGACAGGGGTATCGACACTGAAGCTTTCTTT
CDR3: CASSPPSRDRGIDTEAFF

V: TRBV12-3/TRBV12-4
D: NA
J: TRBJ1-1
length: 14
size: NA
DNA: TGTGCCAGCACCCCAGTTACGGGGAACACTGAAGCTTTCTTT
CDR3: CASTPVTGNTEAFF

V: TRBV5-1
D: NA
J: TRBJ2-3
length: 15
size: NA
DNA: TGCGCCAGCAGCTTGGGCGCGGGACAAACAGATACGCAGTATTTT
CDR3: CASSLGAGQTDTQYF

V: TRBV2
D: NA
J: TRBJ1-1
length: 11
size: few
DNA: TGTGCCAGCAGTGCTCTGAAGGGAGTTTTCTTT
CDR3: CASSALKGVFF

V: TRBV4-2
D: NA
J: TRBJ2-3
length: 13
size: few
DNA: TGTGCCAGCAGCCAAGTTCCTGGATATACGCAGTATTTT
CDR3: CASSQVPGYTQYF

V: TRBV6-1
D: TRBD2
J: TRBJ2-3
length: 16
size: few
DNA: TGTGCCAGCAGTGCCGGGACTAGCGGACACACAGATACGCAGTATTTT
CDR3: CASSAGTSGHTDTQYF

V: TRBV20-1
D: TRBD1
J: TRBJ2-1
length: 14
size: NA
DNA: TGCAGTGCTGTTGGACAGGGACGGGTCAATGAGCAGTTCTTC
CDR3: CSAVGQGRVNEQFF

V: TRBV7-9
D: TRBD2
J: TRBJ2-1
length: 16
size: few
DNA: TGTGCCAGCAGCTTGGTGCGGGAGTGGACCTACAATGAGCAGTTCTTC
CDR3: CASSLVREWTYNEQFF

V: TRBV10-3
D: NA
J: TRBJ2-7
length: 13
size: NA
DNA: TGTGCCATCAGTGAACACACCAACTACGAGCAGTACTTC
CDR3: CAISEHTNYEQYF

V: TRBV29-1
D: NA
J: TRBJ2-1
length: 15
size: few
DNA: TGCAGCGTTGGGGGGACCGAAAACATATACAATGAGCAGTTCTTC
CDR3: CSVGGTENIYNEQFF

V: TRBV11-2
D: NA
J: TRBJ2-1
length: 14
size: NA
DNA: TGTGCCAGCAGCCAAAGGGGCAGAGACAATGAGCAGTTCTTC
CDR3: CASSQRGRDNEQFF

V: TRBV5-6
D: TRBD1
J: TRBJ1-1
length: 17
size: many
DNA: TGTGCCAGCAGCCTTGACAGGGGGCTTCCCTTAGGGGCTGAAGCTTTCTTT
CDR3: CASSLDRGLPLGAEAFF

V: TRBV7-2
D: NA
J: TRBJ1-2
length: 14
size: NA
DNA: TGTGCCAGCAGCTTATCTTCGGGAGGAGTCGGCTACACCTTC
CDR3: CASSLSSGGVGYTF

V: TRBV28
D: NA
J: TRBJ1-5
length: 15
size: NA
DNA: TGTGCCAGCAGTAAACCAGGGGTGGCTGAACAGCCCCAGCATTTT
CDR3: CASSKPGVAEQPQHF

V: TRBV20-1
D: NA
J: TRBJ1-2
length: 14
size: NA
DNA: TGCAGTGCTCCCCGGGGACTCCCTGGTGATGGCTACACCTTC
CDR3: CSAPRGLPGDGYTF

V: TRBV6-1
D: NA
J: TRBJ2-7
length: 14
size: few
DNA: TGTGCCAGCAGTCTAGCGTCCTTCTCCTACGAGCAGTACTTC
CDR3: CASSLASFSYEQYF

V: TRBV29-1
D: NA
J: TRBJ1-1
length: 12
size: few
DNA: TGCAGCGTTGAGGGGCGTGCCACTGAAGCTTTCTTT
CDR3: CSVEGRATEAFF

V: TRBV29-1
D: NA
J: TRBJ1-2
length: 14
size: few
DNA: TGCAGCGTTGGAGCCCTAGGGACTAACTATGGCTACACCTTC
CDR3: CSVGALGTNYGYTF

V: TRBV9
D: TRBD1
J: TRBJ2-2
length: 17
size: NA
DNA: TGTGCCAGCAGAGCCTCCAATCGACAGGGGGGCACCGGGGAGCTGTTTTTT
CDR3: CASRASNRQGGTGELFF

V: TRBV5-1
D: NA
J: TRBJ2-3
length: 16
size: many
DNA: TGCGCCAGCAGCTCAATTCTGGCCGGAGGCACAGATACGCAGTATTTT
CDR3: CASSSILAGGTDTQYF

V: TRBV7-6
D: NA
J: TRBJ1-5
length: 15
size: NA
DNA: TGTGCCAGCAGCTTAACCCGGGGTGGCAATCAGCCCCAGCATTTT
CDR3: CASSLTRGGNQPQHF

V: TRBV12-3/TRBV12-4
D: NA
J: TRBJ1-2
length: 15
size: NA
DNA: TGTGCCAGCAGTTTACGACCGGGTCGGGGAATAGGCTACACCTTC
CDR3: CASSLRPGRGIGYTF

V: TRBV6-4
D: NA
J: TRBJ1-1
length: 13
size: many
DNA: TGTGCCAGCAGTAAGGAGGTGGACACTGAAGCTTTCTTT
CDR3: CASSKEVDTEAFF

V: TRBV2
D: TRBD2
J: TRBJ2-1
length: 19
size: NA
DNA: TGTGCCAGCACGTCGGGACTAGCGGGATTTAGGAGCTCCTACAATGAGCAGTTCTTC
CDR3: CASTSGLAGFRSSYNEQFF

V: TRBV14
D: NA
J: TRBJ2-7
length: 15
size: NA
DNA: TGTGCCAGCAGCCAAGAAATCTCACCCTCCTACGAGCAGTACTTC
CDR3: CASSQEISPSYEQYF

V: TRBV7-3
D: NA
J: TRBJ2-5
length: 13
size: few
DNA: TGTGCCAGCAGCCCTGTGGGGCAAGAGACCCAGTACTTC
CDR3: CASSPVGQETQYF

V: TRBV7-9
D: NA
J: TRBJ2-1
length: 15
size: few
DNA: TGTGCCAGCAGCTTAGCCCAATTTACTCCCAATGAGCAGTTCTTC
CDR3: CASSLAQFTPNEQFF

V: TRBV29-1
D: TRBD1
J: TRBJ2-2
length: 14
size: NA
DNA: TGCAGCGTTGCTGACAGGGCGAACACCGGGGAGCTGTTTTTT
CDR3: CSVADRANTGELFF

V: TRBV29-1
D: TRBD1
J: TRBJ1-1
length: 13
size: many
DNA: TGCAGCGCGAGGACAGGGCAGGGCACTGAAGCTTTCTTT
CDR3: CSARTGQGTEAFF

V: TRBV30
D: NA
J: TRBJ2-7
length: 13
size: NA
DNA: TGTGCCTGGAGAGGGACTTGGCCCTACGAGCAGTACTTC
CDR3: CAWRGTWPYEQYF

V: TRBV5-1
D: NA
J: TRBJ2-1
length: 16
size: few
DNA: TGCGCCAGCAGCAGAAGCGGGTTCGCATCCTACAATGAGCAGTTCTTC
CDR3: CASSRSGFASYNEQFF

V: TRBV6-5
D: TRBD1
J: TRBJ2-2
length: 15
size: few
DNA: TGTGCCAGCAGTTACTGGGACAGGGGGCGCGGGGAGCTGTTTTTT
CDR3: CASSYWDRGRGELFF

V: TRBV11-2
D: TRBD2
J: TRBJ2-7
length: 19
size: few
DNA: TGTGCCAGCAGCAAGGGGACTTCCCGGACTAGCGGGAGTGGTCTCGAGCAGTACTTC
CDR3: CASSKGTSRTSGSGLEQYF

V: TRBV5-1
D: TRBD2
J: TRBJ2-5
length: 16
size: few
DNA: TGCGCCAGCAGCTTGATAACTAGCGGGAGTGGTGAGACCCAGTACTTC
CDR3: CASSLITSGSGETQYF

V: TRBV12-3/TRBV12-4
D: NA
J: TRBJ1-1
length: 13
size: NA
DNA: TGTGCCAGCAGTTTCAGATCGAGGACTGAAGCTTTCTTT
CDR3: CASSFRSRTEAFF

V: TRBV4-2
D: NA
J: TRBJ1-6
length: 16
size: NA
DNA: TGTGCCAGCAGCCCACCCCAGACAGATTGGAATTCACCCCTCCACTTT
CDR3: CASSPPQTDWNSPLHF

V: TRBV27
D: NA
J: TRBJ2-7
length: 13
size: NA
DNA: TGTGCCAGCAGTGGGGCGTACTCCTACGAGCAGTACTTC
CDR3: CASSGAYSYEQYF

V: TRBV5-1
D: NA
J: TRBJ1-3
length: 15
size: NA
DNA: TGCGCCAGCAGCAAAACACTGAACTCTGGAAACACCATATATTTT
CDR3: CASSKTLNSGNTIYF

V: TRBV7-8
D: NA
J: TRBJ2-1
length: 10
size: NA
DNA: TGTGCCAGCATAGGGAATGAGCAGTTCTTC
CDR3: CASIGNEQFF